These 18 T cell receptor beta chains share one sample of origin, sequenced in a study of blood T cell repertoires in COVID-19. The assay was immunoSEQ multiplex PCR, and TCRdb's table has in-frame clones only and misses some. The table lists 150,000 to 200,000 clones, approximately 90% of them singletons, with around 12% in the top ten. The sample comprised peripheral blood. The receptors shown here come from a woman between 70 and 85 years old with COVID-19, enrolled during active disease.

The chain recombines TRBV10-3 with TRBJ1-2; D not resolved. This CDR3 is built from 12 residues. Trimming took 4 bases from V and 8 from J, leaving 11 bases between them. Germline assignment: CDR1 ENHRY and CDR2 SYGVKD. The CDR3 loop reads CAISAEVRGYTF. CDR3 sequence (DNA): TGTGCCATCAGTGCCGAGGTACGAGGCTACACCTTC.

The chain employs TRBV5-4 and TRBJ2-7, with 7 bases identical to TRBD1. Germline V gives CDR1 SGHNT, CDR2 YYREEE (reference sequence). Trimming took 4 bases from V and 2 from J; bases not matched to a gene: 15. The CDR3 loop spans 17 amino acids. The CDR3 loop reads CASSRRVGTETPYEQYF. The CDR3 DNA sequence: TGTGCCAGCAGCCGCCGAGTCGGGACAGAAACTCCCTACGAGCAGTACTTC.

The rearrangement uses TRBV7-2 and TRBJ1-2; 11 positions match TRBD1. The CDR3 has 14 amino acids. Germline V gene data show CDR1 as SGHTA and CDR2 as FQGNSA. After removal of 5 bases from V and 7 bases from J, the junction contained 6 bases not matched to a gene. DNA for the CDR3: TGTGCCAGCAGCCAGGGACAGGGGGTGGGTGGCTACACCTTC. Encoded protein: CASSQGQGVGGYTF. The full variable domain, its missing parts supplied by reference TRBV7-2 and TRBJ1-2, is GAGVSQSPSNKVTEKGKDVELRCDPISGHTALYWYRQSLGQGLEFLIYFQGNSAPDKSGLPSDRFSAERTGGSVSTLTIQRTQQEDSAVYLCASSQGQGVGGYTFGSGTRLTVV.

This clone was seen just once. The rearrangement uses TRBV19 and TRBJ1-4, with 7 bases identical to TRBD1. With 6 bases clipped from V and 0 bases from J, the junction kept 7 bases outside the gene matches. CDR1 and CDR2 (germline): LNHDA, SQIVND (reference sequence). The CDR3 contains 16 residues. CDR3 sequence: CASSKTGVATNEKLFF. CDR3 sequence (DNA): TGTGCCAGTAGCAAAACAGGGGTTGCAACTAATGAAAAACTGTTTTTT.

V is TRBV7-2 and J is TRBJ2-2; possibly TRBD2 for D (6 bases). The CDR3 spans 15 residues. Germline V gene data show CDR1 as SGHTA and CDR2 as FQGNSA. V was clipped by 2 bases and J by 4 bases, with 11 bases between them. CDR3 amino acids: CASSLIAAITGELFF. DNA of the CDR3: TGTGCCAGCAGCTTAATAGCGGCGATCACCGGGGAGCTGTTTTTT. The full variable domain, rest sourced from reference TRBV7-2 and TRBJ2-2, is GAGVSQSPSNKVTEKGKDVELRCDPISGHTALYWYRQSLGQGLEFLIYFQGNSAPDKSGLPSDRFSAERTGGSVSTLTIQRTQQEDSAVYLCASSLIAAITGELFFGEGSRLTVL.

The chain employs TRBV3-1 (or the pseudogene TRBV3-2) and TRBJ1-5; D is unresolved. This CDR3 has 14 residues. V lost 3 bases, J lost 3 bases, and 9 bases lay in between. Per germline, CDR1 LGHDT and CDR2 YNNKEL (reference sequence). The CDR3 sequence is CASSQGGSNQPQHF. CDR3 DNA: TGTGCCAGCAGCCAGGGAGGTTCCAATCAGCCCCAGCATTTT.

This clone was seen a few times. The DNA of the CDR3 is TGCGCCAGCAGCCAAGAGTCTGGGCGGGGCACTGAAGCTTTCTTT. Translating gives CASSQESGRGTEAFF. The chain carries TRBV4-3 and TRBJ1-1; D gene ambiguous. V gave up 0 bases and J gave up 4 bases, with 12 bases separating them. There are 15 residues in the CDR3. The germline CDR1 and CDR2 sequences are LGHNA and YSLEER.

The chain has TRBV6-1 and TRBJ1-3, with a possible D match to TRBD1 (5 bases). Germline CDR1 reads MNHNS; CDR2 reads SASEGT. V lost 4 bases to trimming and J lost 2 bases, with 15 bases between them. This CDR3 contains 16 residues. The CDR3 reads CASSGPGILTGNTIYF. CDR3 coding DNA: TGTGCCAGCAGTGGGCCAGGGATCCTCACTGGAAACACCATATATTTT.

This rearrangement joins TRBV7-8 to TRBJ2-5, with 9 bases that match TRBD2. The junction had 1 base not matched to a gene; V was cut back by 0 bases and J by 2 bases. The CDR3 covers 15 residues. Germline loops: CDR1 SGHVS, CDR2 FQNEAQ. Here the CDR3 reads CASSLAAGGQETQYF. The CDR3, as DNA: TGTGCCAGCAGCTTAGCGGCGGGAGGGCAAGAGACCCAGTACTTC.

The chain is built from TRBV5-4 and TRBJ2-3; D is undetermined. With 0 bases removed from V and 1 base from J, the gap between germline ends came to 12 bases. CDR1 is SGHNT, CDR2 YYREEE, per germline (reference sequence). This CDR3 has 16 residues. The chain's CDR3 is CASSLGAWLGTDTQYF. The CDR3 nucleotides are TGTGCCAGCAGCTTGGGTGCGTGGTTAGGCACAGATACGCAGTATTTT.

The gene calls are TRBV5-1 and TRBJ2-7, with 7 bases aligning to TRBD1. The CDR3 has 15 residues. The ends lost 4 bases at V and 4 bases at J; junction bases unmatched: 11. Germline V lookup: CDR1 SGHRS, CDR2 YFSETQ. CDR3: CASSPLQGPGYEQYF. CDR3 sequence (DNA): TGCGCCAGCAGCCCTCTACAGGGGCCGGGTTACGAGCAGTACTTC. The whole variable domain, filled in from reference TRBV5-1 and TRBJ2-7, reads KAGVTQTPRYLIKTRGQQVTLSCSPISGHRSVSWYQQTPGQGLQFLFEYFSETQRNKGNFPGRFSGRQFSNSRSEMNVSTLELGDSALYLCASSPLQGPGYEQYFGPGTRLTVT.

This clone was seen once. CDR3 bases: TGTGCCAGCACATCGGGACAGGGGTTCGAAAAACTGTTTTTT. This encodes CASTSGQGFEKLFF. V gene TRBV28 combines with J gene TRBJ1-4, with TRBD1 matching over 10 bases. V lost 7 bases to trimming and J lost 8 bases; unmatched junction nucleotides: 7. Germline CDR1 and CDR2: MDHEN and SYDVKM. The CDR3 consists of 14 residues. The full variable domain, rest sourced from reference TRBV28 and TRBJ1-4, is DVKVTQSSRYLVKRTGEKVFLECVQDMDHENMFWYRQDPGLGLRLIYFSYDVKMKEKGDIPEGYSVSREKKERFSLILESASTNQTSMYLCASTSGQGFEKLFFGSGTQLSVL.

V is TRBV7-3 and J is TRBJ2-3, with unresolved D. Per germline, CDR1 SGHTA and CDR2 FQGTGA. This CDR3 is 14 amino acids long. V lost 5 bases and J lost 1, with 10 bases in between. CDR3: CASSPYQGTDTQYF. The CDR3, as DNA: TGTGCCAGCAGCCCCTACCAGGGCACAGATACGCAGTATTTT.

The chain is built from TRBV5-6 and TRBJ1-1; 9 bases line up with TRBD1. V trimming: 4 bases; J trimming: 4 bases; junction bases outside the gene matches: 11. Germline V gives CDR1 SGHDT, CDR2 YYEEEE. This CDR3 is built from 16 residues. CDR3 in amino acids: CASSKHPGQGFTEAFF. The DNA for the CDR3 is TGTGCCAGCAGCAAACATCCGGGACAGGGTTTCACTGAAGCTTTCTTT. Full variable domain (rest looked up from reference TRBV5-6 and TRBJ1-1): DAGVTQSPTHLIKTRGQQVTLRCSPKSGHDTVSWYQQALGQGPQFIFQYYEEEERQRGNFPDRFSGHQFPNYSSELNVNALLLGDSALYLCASSKHPGQGFTEAFFGQGTRLTVV.

This sequence joins TRBV19 and TRBJ2-3, with D possibly TRBD1 on 5 matching bases. The CDR3 is made up of 13 amino acids. In germline, CDR1 is LNHDA, CDR2 SQIVND (reference sequence). The V end lost 8 bases, the J end lost 2 bases, and 11 bases lay between the germline ends. The CDR3 protein is CASSQGTTDTQYF. DNA for the CDR3: TGTGCCAGTTCCCAGGGAACCACAGATACGCAGTATTTT.

This rearrangement joins TRBV6-1 to TRBJ2-2; 10 nucleotides match TRBD2. V lost 2 bases to trimming and J lost 4 bases; unmatched junction nucleotides: 10. The CDR3 has 18 amino acids. Germline V gene data show CDR1 as MNHNS and CDR2 as SASEGT. The CDR3 DNA reads TGTGCCAGCAGTGAAACCCGGTGGAGCGGGAGGGCCACCGGGGAGCTGTTTTTT. Its protein product is CASSETRWSGRATGELFF.

This clone was seen once. The CDR3 region is CASSLGLADSTDTQYF. DNA of the CDR3: TGCGCCAGCAGCTTGGGGCTAGCCGATTCCACAGATACGCAGTATTTT. The chain couples TRBV5-1 to TRBJ2-3; the D gene is possibly TRBD2 (5 bases). The CDR3 is 16 residues long. In germline, CDR1 is SGHRS, CDR2 YFSETQ. The germline V and J ends were trimmed by 0 bases and 2 bases, with 13 bases remaining between them. Full variable domain (missing parts from reference TRBV5-1 and TRBJ2-3): KAGVTQTPRYLIKTRGQQVTLSCSPISGHRSVSWYQQTPGQGLQFLFEYFSETQRNKGNFPGRFSGRQFSNSRSEMNVSTLELGDSALYLCASSLGLADSTDTQYFGPGTRLTVL.

This chain uses TRBV21-1 with TRBJ2-2; the D call in the table, TRBD2, was not verified against the DNA. TRBV21-1 is flagged as a pseudogene. The CDR3 extends over 16 amino acids. In DNA, the CDR3 is TGTGCCAGCAGCAAAGAGAGGGGAGGGCCGGACGGGGAGCTGTTTTTT. It translates to CASSKERGGPDGELFF.